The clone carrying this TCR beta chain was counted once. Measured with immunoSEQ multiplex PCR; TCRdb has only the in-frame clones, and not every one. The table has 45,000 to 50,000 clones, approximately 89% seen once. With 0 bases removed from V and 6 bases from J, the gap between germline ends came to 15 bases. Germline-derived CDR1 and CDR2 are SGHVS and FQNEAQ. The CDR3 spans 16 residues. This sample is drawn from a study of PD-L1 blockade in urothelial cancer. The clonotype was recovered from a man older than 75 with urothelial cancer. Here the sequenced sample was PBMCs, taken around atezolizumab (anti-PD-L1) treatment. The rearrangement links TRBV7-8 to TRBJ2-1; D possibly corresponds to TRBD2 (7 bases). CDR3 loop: CASSLAGGAQGNEQFF. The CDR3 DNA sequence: TGTGCCAGCAGCTTAGCGGGGGGGGCTCAGGGCAATGAGCAGTTCTTC.